The clone carrying this T cell receptor (beta chain) was seen a handful of times. The CDR3 consists of 15 residues. Per germline, CDR1 MNHNS and CDR2 SASEGT. After removal of 3 bases from V and 6 bases from J, the junction contained 5 bases not matched to a gene. This sample is drawn from a study of cytomegalovirus exposure and HLA in healthy donors. The PCR made use of 60 Vbeta and 13 Jbeta primers. Clones were read by immunoSEQ multiplex PCR, and TCRdb kept only the in-frame ones, dropping some. This repertoire shows roughly 110,000 clones, roughly 80% found once; its top ten account for around 2.3%.

The sample taken for sequencing was PBMCs. This receptor was taken from a man aged 25-40 years in good health and CMV-seronegative. This chain connects TRBV6-1 to TRBJ1-5; 10 nucleotides line up with TRBD1. The CDR3 nucleotides are TGTGCCAGCAGTGACCGGGACAGGGGCACTCAGCCCCAGCATTTT. This sequence encodes CASSDRDRGTQPQHF.